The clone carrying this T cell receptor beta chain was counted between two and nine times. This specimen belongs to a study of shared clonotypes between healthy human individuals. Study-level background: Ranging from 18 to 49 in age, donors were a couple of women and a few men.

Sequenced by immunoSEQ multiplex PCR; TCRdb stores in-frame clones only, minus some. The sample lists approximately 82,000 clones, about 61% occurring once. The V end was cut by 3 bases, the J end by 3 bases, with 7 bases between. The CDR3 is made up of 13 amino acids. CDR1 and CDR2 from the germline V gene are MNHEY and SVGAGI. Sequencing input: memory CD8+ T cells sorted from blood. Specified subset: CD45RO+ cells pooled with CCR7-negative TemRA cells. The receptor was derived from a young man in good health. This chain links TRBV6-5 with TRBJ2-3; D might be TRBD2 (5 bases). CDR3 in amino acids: CASSYRETDTQYF. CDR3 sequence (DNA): TGTGCCAGCAGTTATAGGGAGACAGATACGCAGTATTTT.